This T cell receptor (beta chain) appears in the sequencing data of a study of identical twins. Study results and caveats: An excess of low generation probability was shown by twin-shared out-of-frame alpha sequences. Invariant T cells like MAIT and iNKT could partly confound the zero-insertion analyses. In beta out-of-frame sequences, the excess sharing between twins was weaker.

TCRdb ran MiXCR on the 5' RACE reads and lists one entry per CDR3 protein. The repertoire holds 1,800,000 or so distinct CDR3 sequences, with about 32% as singletons. This clonotype was observed a few times. Its antigen is as yet unknown. Material: cord blood. This receptor was obtained from a newborn girl in good health.

The CDR3 sequence is CASFPTSGSWDEQFF. For the CDR3, the DNA is TGTGCCAGCTTTCCGACTAGCGGGAGTTGGGATGAGCAGTTCTTC. The chain is built from TRBV2 and TRBJ2-1, with 12 positions matching TRBD2. V shed 8 bases and J 8 bases; nucleotides not matched to a gene: 10. The germline gives CDR1 SNHLY, CDR2 FYNNEI. The CDR3 is made up of 15 amino acids. The variable domain in full, completed from reference TRBV2 and TRBJ2-1, reads EPEVTQTPSHQVTQMGQEVILRCVPISNHLYFYWYRQILGQKVEFLVSFYNNEISEKSEIFDDQFSVERPDGSNFTLKIRSTKLEDSAMYFCASFPTSGSWDEQFFGPGTRLTVL.